The 22 T cell receptor beta chains given below trace back to one sample, sequenced in a study of T cells after yellow fever vaccination. TCRdb analysed the 5' RACE reads with MiXCR anew, one entry per CDR3 protein. This table has around 590,000 distinct CDR3 sequences, approximately 13% appearing once. Sequenced material: PBMCs, taken on the day of the yellow fever booster vaccination. Source of these receptors: a man aged 30-40 years who received the YFV17D yellow fever vaccine.

The chain is built from TRBV7-2 and TRBJ2-5; perhaps TRBD2 as D (6 bases). The CDR3 has 17 amino acids. Germline CDR1 reads SGHTA; CDR2 reads FQGNSA. Trimming removed 4 bases at V and 7 bases at J, with 25 bases between. This CDR3 reads CASSSTPTSSRRGTQYF. The CDR3, as DNA: TGTGCCAGCAGCTCAACCCCGACTAGTTCAAGAAGAGGGACCCAGTACTTC. The entire variable domain, with the rest obtained from reference TRBV7-2 and TRBJ2-5, is as follows: GAGVSQSPSNKVTEKGKDVELRCDPISGHTALYWYRQSLGQGLEFLIYFQGNSAPDKSGLPSDRFSAERTGGSVSTLTIQRTQQEDSAVYLCASSSTPTSSRRGTQYFGPGTRLLVL.

This clonotype has just one count. The chain uses TRBV9 and TRBJ2-5; D is unresolved. Germline CDR1 reads SGDLS; CDR2 reads YYNGEE. V was pared by 0 bases and J by 0 bases, with 6 bases between. This CDR3 has 14 amino acids. The CDR3 sequence: CASSVGDYQETQYF. CDR3 nucleotides: TGTGCCAGCAGCGTAGGCGACTACCAAGAGACCCAGTACTTC.

This clonotype was observed a few times. The J gene is TRBJ2-3, the V gene TRBV20-1; TRBD2 matches 13 bases. V trimming: 5 bases; J trimming: 6 bases; junction bases outside the gene matches: 8. Germline loops: CDR1 DFQATT, CDR2 SNEGSKA (reference sequence). The CDR3 has 15 residues. CDR3 DNA: TGCAGTGCTGACGGACTAGCGGGAGATCGCGATACGCAGTATTTT. It yields the protein CSADGLAGDRDTQYF.

This sequence joins TRBV5-5 and TRBJ2-3, with D hard to call. This CDR3 comprises 16 residues. From germline, CDR1 is SGHKS and CDR2 YYEKEE (reference sequence). V was clipped by 6 bases and J by 2 bases, with 19 bases between them. CDR3 coding DNA: TGTGCCAGCAATAAGATGGTGGGAATGGTCACAGATACGCAGTATTTT. Amino acids: CASNKMVGMVTDTQYF. The whole variable domain, remainder taken from reference TRBV5-5 and TRBJ2-3, is DAGVTQSPTHLIKTRGQQVTLRCSPISGHKSVSWYQQVLGQGPQFIFQYYEKEERGRGNFPDRFSARQFPNYSSELNVNALLLGDSALYLCASNKMVGMVTDTQYFGPGTRLTVL.

This clonotype was recorded many times. The chain carries TRBV4-3 and TRBJ1-2, with 7 positions matching TRBD1. The CDR3 totals 13 residues. The germline CDR1 and CDR2 sequences are LGHNA and YSLEER. The V segment lost 4 bases and the J segment 7 bases; nucleotides outside the gene matches: 6. DNA of the CDR3: TGCGCCAGCAGCCCGACAGGGCGGGGTGGCTACACCTTC. This gives the protein CASSPTGRGGYTF.

The gene calls are TRBV28 and TRBJ1-4; D is undetermined. CDR1 is MDHEN and CDR2 is SYDVKM in the germline V gene. V was pared by 7 bases and J by 5 bases, with 8 bases between. This CDR3 region has 12 residues. The CDR3 sequence: CASTSLNEKLFF. The CDR3 DNA reads TGTGCCAGCACCTCCTTGAATGAAAAACTGTTTTTT.

The sample holds a few counts of this clonotype. This chain connects TRBV12-3 or TRBV12-4 to TRBJ2-2, with 10 nucleotides matching TRBD2. The CDR3 sequence is 16 residues long. After removal of 5 bases from V and 0 bases from J, the junction contained 3 bases not matched to a gene. The CDR3 region has the DNA TGTGCCAGCAGTCCCACTAGCGGGGCGAACACCGGGGAGCTGTTTTTT. Protein product: CASSPTSGANTGELFF.

The sample holds a few counts of this clonotype. This chain joins TRBV7-2 and TRBJ2-1; 9 bases align to TRBD2. Germline V gene lookup returns CDR1 SGHTA and CDR2 FQGNSA. CDR3 size: 14 residues. V lost 7 bases to trimming and J lost 10 bases; unmatched junction nucleotides: 11. The CDR3 sequence is CASTISGRGGEQFF. The CDR3 DNA is TGTGCCAGCACTATTAGCGGGAGAGGTGGCGAGCAGTTCTTC.

The chain couples TRBV6-1 to TRBJ2-7, with a possible D match to TRBD2 (6 bases). V lost 7 bases and J lost 5, with 15 bases in between. Germline loops: CDR1 MNHNS, CDR2 SASEGT. The CDR3 totals 13 residues. The CDR3 reads CASIGTGGDEQYF. Written as DNA, the CDR3 is TGTGCCAGCATCGGAACCGGCGGGGACGAGCAGTACTTC.

A few counts support this clonotype. The gene calls are TRBV7-9 and TRBJ2-1, with 10 nucleotides matching TRBD2. Germline lookup yields CDR1 SEHNR and CDR2 FQNEAQ (reference sequence). The ends lost 5 bases at V and 10 bases at J; junction bases unmatched: 14. CDR3 length: 16 amino acids. Here the CDR3 DNA reads TGTGCCAGCAGCCCCCGGGAACTAGCGGGGAGCAGCGAGCAGTTCTTC. Its translation is CASSPRELAGSSEQFF.

This clonotype turned up a few times. The chain couples TRBV5-1 to TRBJ2-3; D might be TRBD2 (6 bases). Per the germline V gene, CDR1 is SGHRS and CDR2 is YFSETQ. Trimming removed 6 bases at V and 7 bases at J, with 24 bases between. CDR3 length: 16 residues. The CDR3 coding sequence is TGCGCCAGCACCCCACCGTCCAGCGGGTCTTCAAATACGCAGTATTTT. Protein product: CASTPPSSGSSNTQYF.

The table lists this clonotype with a few counts. The chain joins TRBV9 to TRBJ2-3; D gene ambiguous. Trimming took off 1 base at V and 4 bases at J, with 13 bases between the two ends. Germline V gives CDR1 SGDLS, CDR2 YYNGEE. The CDR3 spans 15 residues. CDR3 bases: TGTGCCAGCAGCGTATATGGCGATGGCGCAGATACGCAGTATTTT. Amino acids: CASSVYGDGADTQYF.

This clonotype was counted many times. The chain joins TRBV15 to TRBJ2-7, with TRBD1 matching 8 bases. J gave up 6 bases and V 6 bases, and 10 bases lay outside the gene matches. CDR1 is LNHNV, CDR2 YYDKDF, per germline (reference sequence). The CDR3 sequence is 14 residues long. The CDR3, as DNA: TGTGCCACCAGTTCCGGGACAGGAGTGGGCGAGCAGTACTTC. Protein: CATSSGTGVGEQYF. The variable domain in full, with the rest retrieved from reference TRBV15 and TRBJ2-7, is DAMVIQNPRYQVTQFGKPVTLSCSQTLNHNVMYWYQQKSSQAPKLLFHYYDKDFNNEADTPDNFQSRRPNTSFCFLDIRSPGLGDTAMYLCATSSGTGVGEQYFGPGTRLTVT.

This clonotype was detected only a few times. This chain connects TRBV5-1 to TRBJ1-4; D gene unclear. V was shortened by 1 base and J by 13 bases, with 14 bases between the two germline ends. Germline V CDR1 and CDR2: SGHRS, YFSETQ. This CDR3 is 13 amino acids long. The CDR3 nucleotides read TGCGCCAGCAGCTTGAGAAGGGATCGTGGACTGTTTTTT. Its protein is CASSLRRDRGLFF. Filled out from reference TRBV5-1 and TRBJ1-4, the complete variable domain reads KAGVTQTPRYLIKTRGQQVTLSCSPISGHRSVSWYQQTPGQGLQFLFEYFSETQRNKGNFPGRFSGRQFSNSRSEMNVSTLELGDSALYLCASSLRRDRGLFFGSGTQLSVL.

The sample holds a few counts of this clonotype. The V call is TRBV12-3 or TRBV12-4, the J call TRBJ2-2, with 9 bases aligning to TRBD1. Unmatched junction bases numbered 11, after V lost 7 bases and J lost 5 bases. This CDR3 contains 16 residues. The CDR3 DNA reads TGTGCCAGCATTAAAAGGGGACAGGGACGAACCGGGGAGCTGTTTTTT. Translating gives CASIKRGQGRTGELFF.

The chain uses TRBV5-1 and TRBJ2-7; no reliable D call. Trimming shortened V by 0 bases and J by 3 bases, and 7 bases separated the two germline ends. CDR1 is SGHRS and CDR2 is YFSETQ in the germline V gene. This CDR3 contains 13 residues. The CDR3 is CASSLERLYEQYF. The CDR3 DNA reads as TGCGCCAGCAGCTTGGAGAGGCTCTACGAGCAGTACTTC.

J is TRBJ1-6 and V is TRBV5-5; TRBD1 is a possible D gene (6 bases). The CDR3 extends over 16 amino acids. Germline V gene data show CDR1 as SGHKS and CDR2 as YYEKEE (reference sequence). The V gene lost 0 bases and the J gene lost 3 bases, with 10 bases spanning the gap. The CDR3 coding sequence is TGTGCCAGCAGCTTGGTCTGGGGACACTATAATTCACCCCTCCACTTT. Protein: CASSLVWGHYNSPLHF. Using reference TRBV5-5 and TRBJ1-6 for the parts outside the CDR3, the full variable domain is DAGVTQSPTHLIKTRGQQVTLRCSPISGHKSVSWYQQVLGQGPQFIFQYYEKEERGRGNFPDRFSARQFPNYSSELNVNALLLGDSALYLCASSLVWGHYNSPLHFGNGTRLTVT.

This chain connects TRBV7-3 to TRBJ2-5; tentative D call: TRBD1 (6 bases). V was trimmed by 5 bases and J by 5 bases, leaving 15 bases between them. CDR1 is SGHTA, CDR2 FQGTGA, per germline. This CDR3 is built from 14 residues. In DNA form, the CDR3 reads TGTGCCAGCAGCCCCCAGACAGGTTCGGAGACCCAGTACTTC. As protein: CASSPQTGSETQYF.

This clonotype was seen a few times. This chain connects TRBV6-5 to TRBJ1-1; D ambiguous. Deletions cut 2 bases from V and 1 base from J, with 8 bases between. The germline gives CDR1 MNHEY, CDR2 SVGAGI. The CDR3 is 14 amino acids. DNA for the CDR3: TGTGCCAGCAGTTACCATTCGGCGAACACTGAAGCTTTCTTT. Translation: CASSYHSANTEAFF.

A few counts support this clonotype. The chain uses TRBV7-9 and TRBJ2-1; 7 bases align to TRBD2. Germline CDR1 reads SEHNR; CDR2 reads FQNEAQ (reference sequence). The CDR3 sequence is 16 residues long. Trimming took 6 bases from V and 5 from J; bases not matched to a gene: 13. The CDR3 DNA is TGTGCCAGCAGTCTTAGGTTCGCGGGAGACAACAATGAGCAGTTCTTC. Its protein is CASSLRFAGDNNEQFF.

The V call is TRBV5-6, the J call TRBJ2-7, with D unclear. Deletions cut 4 bases from V and 6 bases from J, with 20 bases between. CDR3 length: 15 amino acids. CDR1 and CDR2 (germline): SGHDT, YYEEEE. The CDR3 nucleotides read TGTGCCAGCAGCCCCCCCGCCTATAGATCGGGCGAGCAGTACTTC. This sequence encodes CASSPPAYRSGEQYF.

The V and J genes are TRBV20-1 and TRBJ2-5; D remains unclear. Between the trimmed V and J ends, which lost 2 bases and 7 bases, there was a span of 17 bases. CDR1 is DFQATT, CDR2 SNEGSKA, per germline (reference sequence). CDR3 length equals 14 residues. CDR3 region: CSARPPRAGGTQYF. Written as DNA, the CDR3 is TGCAGTGCTAGACCGCCACGAGCAGGCGGGACCCAGTACTTC.